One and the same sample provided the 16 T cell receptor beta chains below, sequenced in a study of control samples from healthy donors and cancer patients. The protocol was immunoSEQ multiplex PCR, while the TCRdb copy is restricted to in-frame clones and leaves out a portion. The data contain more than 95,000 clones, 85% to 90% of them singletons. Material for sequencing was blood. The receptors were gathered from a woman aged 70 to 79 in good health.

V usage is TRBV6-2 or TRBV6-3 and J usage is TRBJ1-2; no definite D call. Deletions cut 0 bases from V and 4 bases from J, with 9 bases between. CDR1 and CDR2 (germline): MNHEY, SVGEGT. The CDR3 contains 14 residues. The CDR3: CASSYSATTYGYTF. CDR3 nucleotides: TGTGCCAGCAGTTACTCTGCGACAACCTATGGCTACACCTTC.

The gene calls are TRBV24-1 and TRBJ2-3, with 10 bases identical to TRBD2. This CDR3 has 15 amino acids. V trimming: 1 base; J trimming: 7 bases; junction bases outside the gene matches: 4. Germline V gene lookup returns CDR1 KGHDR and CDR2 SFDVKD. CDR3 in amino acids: CATSDLAGGLYTQYF. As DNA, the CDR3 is TGTGCCACCAGTGATTTAGCGGGGGGGTTGTATACGCAGTATTTT.

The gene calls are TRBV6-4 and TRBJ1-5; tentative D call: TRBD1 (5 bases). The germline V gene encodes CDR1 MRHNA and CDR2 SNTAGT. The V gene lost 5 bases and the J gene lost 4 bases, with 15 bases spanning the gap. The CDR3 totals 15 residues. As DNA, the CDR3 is TGTGCCAGCAGTCAAGTTAATGGGGGGAATCAGCCCCAGCATTTT. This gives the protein CASSQVNGGNQPQHF.

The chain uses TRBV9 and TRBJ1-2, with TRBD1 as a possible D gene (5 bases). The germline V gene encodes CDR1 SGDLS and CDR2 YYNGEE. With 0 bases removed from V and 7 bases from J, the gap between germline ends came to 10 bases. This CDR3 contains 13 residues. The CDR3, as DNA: TGTGCCAGCAGCGTAGGGGGCAGGAGTGGCTACACCTTC. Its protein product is CASSVGGRSGYTF.

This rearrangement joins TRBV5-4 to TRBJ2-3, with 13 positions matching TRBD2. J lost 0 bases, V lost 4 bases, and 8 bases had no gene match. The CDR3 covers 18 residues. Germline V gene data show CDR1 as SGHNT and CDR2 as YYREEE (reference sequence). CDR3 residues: CASSRRLAGGASTDTQYF. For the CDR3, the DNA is TGTGCCAGCAGCCGCCGACTAGCGGGGGGCGCGAGCACAGATACGCAGTATTTT. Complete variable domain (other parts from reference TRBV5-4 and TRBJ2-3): ETGVTQSPTHLIKTRGQQVTLRCSSQSGHNTVSWYQQALGQGPQFIFQYYREEENGRGNFPPRFSGLQFPNYSSELNVNALELDDSALYLCASSRRLAGGASTDTQYFGPGTRLTVL.

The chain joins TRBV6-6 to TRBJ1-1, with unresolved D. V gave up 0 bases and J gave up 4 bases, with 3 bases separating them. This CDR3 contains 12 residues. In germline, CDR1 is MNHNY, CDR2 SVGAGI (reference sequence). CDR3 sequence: CASSYSSTEAFF. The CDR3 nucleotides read TGTGCCAGCAGTTACTCAAGCACTGAAGCTTTCTTT.

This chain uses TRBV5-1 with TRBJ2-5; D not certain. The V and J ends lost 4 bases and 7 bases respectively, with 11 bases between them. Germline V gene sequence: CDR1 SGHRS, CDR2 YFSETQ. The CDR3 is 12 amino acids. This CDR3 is CASSVGSGTQYF. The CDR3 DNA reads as TGCGCCAGCAGCGTTGGAAGTGGGACCCAGTACTTC.

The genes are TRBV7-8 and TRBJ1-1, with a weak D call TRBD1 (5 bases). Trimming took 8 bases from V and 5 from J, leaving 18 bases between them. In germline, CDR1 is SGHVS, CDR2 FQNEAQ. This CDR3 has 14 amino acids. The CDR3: CASAEGSDLTEAFF. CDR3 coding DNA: TGTGCCAGCGCAGAGGGGTCCGACCTAACTGAAGCTTTCTTT. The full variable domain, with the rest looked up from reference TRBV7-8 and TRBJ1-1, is GAGVSQSPRYKVAKRGQDVALRCDPISGHVSLFWYQQALGQGPEFLTYFQNEAQLDKSGLPSDRFFAERPEGSVSTLKIQRTQQEDSAVYLCASAEGSDLTEAFFGQGTRLTVV.

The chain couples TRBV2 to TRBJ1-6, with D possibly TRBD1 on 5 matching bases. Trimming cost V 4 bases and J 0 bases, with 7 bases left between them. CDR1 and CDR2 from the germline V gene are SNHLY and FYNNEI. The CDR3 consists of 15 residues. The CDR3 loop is CASSGGSSYNSPLHF. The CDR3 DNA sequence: TGTGCCAGCAGTGGGGGGAGCTCCTATAATTCACCCCTCCACTTT.

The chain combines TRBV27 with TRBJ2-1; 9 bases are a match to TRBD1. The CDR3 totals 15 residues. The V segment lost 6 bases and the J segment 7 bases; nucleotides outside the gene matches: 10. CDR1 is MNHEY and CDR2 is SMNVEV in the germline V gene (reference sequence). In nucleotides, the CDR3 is TGTGCCAGCAGGTCCCTGGGACAGGGTACGAATGAGCAGTTCTTC. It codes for CASRSLGQGTNEQFF.

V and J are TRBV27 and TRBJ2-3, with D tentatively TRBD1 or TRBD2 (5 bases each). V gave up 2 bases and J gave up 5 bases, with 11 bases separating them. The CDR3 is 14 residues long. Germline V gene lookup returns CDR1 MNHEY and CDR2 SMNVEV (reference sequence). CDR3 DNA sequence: TGTGCCAGCAGTTTAAGCCGGGGCCGAGATACGCAGTATTTT. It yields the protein CASSLSRGRDTQYF.

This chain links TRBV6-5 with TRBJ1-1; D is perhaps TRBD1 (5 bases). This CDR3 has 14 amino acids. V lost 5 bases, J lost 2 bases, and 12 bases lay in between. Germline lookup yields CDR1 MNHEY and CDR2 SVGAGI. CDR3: CASSPLDSNTEAFF. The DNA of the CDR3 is TGTGCCAGCAGTCCTCTCGACAGTAACACTGAAGCTTTCTTT.

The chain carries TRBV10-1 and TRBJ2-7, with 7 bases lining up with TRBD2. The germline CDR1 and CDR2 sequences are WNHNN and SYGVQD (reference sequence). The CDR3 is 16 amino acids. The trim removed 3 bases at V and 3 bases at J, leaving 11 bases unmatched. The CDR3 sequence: CASSDIPGGLSYEQYF. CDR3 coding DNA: TGCGCCAGCAGTGACATACCGGGGGGTCTCAGCTACGAGCAGTACTTC.

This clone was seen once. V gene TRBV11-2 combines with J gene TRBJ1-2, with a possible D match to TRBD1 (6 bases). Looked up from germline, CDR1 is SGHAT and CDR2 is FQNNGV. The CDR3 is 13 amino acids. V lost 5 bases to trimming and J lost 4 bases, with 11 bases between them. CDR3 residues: CASSLDRVYGYTF. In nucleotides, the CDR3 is TGTGCCAGCAGCCTGGACAGAGTCTATGGCTACACCTTC. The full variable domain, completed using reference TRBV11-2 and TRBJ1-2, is EAGVAQSPRYKIIEKRQSVAFWCNPISGHATLYWYQQILGQGPKLLIQFQNNGVVDDSQLPKDRFSAERLKGVDSTLKIQPAKLEDSAVYLCASSLDRVYGYTFGSGTRLTVV.

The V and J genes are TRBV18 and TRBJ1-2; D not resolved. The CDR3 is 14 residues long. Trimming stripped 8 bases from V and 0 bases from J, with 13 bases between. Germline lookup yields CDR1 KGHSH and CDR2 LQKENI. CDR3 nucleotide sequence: TGTGCCAGCGCCCCGGCCGGGGCTAACTATGGCTACACCTTC. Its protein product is CASAPAGANYGYTF.

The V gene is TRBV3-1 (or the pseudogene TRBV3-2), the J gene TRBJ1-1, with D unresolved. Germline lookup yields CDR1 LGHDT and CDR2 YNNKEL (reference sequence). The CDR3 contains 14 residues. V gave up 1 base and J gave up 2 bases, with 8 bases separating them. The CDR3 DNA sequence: TGTGCCAGCAGCCAAGTCGGCGGTAACACTGAAGCTTTCTTT. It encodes CASSQVGGNTEAFF.